The 25 T cell receptor beta chains listed next were all sequenced from one sample in a study of T-cell reconstitution after alpha-beta-depleted transplantation in children listed by TCRdb under 2016. The library was generated by PCR. Sequencing was performed on an Illumina HiSeq 2500. Molecular barcoding was employed in the preparation of TCR libraries, with unique molecular identifiers being used to normalize TCRbeta repertoire quantification. Clones were called with MiXCR by TCRdb after fastp trimmed the public reads at Q25, and only in-frame beta chains were retained. Entries are consolidated by CDR3 protein sequence, retaining the most common genes and DNA. The sample profile shows a few hundred thousand distinct CDR3 sequences; around 15% of them were found once. The top ten constitute about 32% of the sample. The treatment or condition label, read with the paper, signifies: allogeneic hematopoietic cell transplantation with graft depleted of TCRalphabeta T cells and CD19 B cells.

The material was PBMCs, mostly from graft donor cells, obtained 360 days after TCRalphabeta/CD19-depleted stem cell transplant. The receptors derive from a boy younger than two who had a stem cell transplant for Wiskott-Aldrich syndrome, so the T cells may come from the graft donor.

The chain uses TRBV5-6 and TRBJ2-5; TRBD2 might be the D (6 bases). Germline CDR1 is SGHDT and CDR2 is YYEEEE. Deletions cut 1 base from V and 1 base from J, with 20 bases between. This CDR3 is built from 18 residues. The CDR3 loop is CASSLFRPAGLRQETQYF. In nucleotides, the CDR3 is TGTGCCAGCAGCTTGTTTAGGCCAGCGGGTCTTCGCCAAGAGACCCAGTACTTC.

Only a few counts were recorded for this clonotype. The CDR3 region is CASSRSGTGGYEQYF. CDR3 sequence (DNA): TGTGCCAGCAGCCGTTCCGGGACAGGGGGCTACGAGCAGTACTTC. The V call is TRBV7-2, the J call TRBJ2-7; 11 bases line up with TRBD1. Germline assignment: CDR1 SGHTA and CDR2 FQGNSA. The J segment lost 3 bases and the V segment lost 5 bases, leaving 6 bases of the junction unmatched. This CDR3 spans 15 amino acids.

In its sample, this clonotype was seen many times. J is TRBJ2-1 and V is TRBV3-1; 9 bases line up with TRBD2. The J segment lost 4 bases and the V segment lost 6 bases, leaving 7 bases of the junction unmatched. From germline, CDR1 is LGHDT and CDR2 YNNKEL (reference sequence). The CDR3 consists of 15 residues. This chain's CDR3 is CASSLTSGWYNEQFF. The CDR3 bases are TGTGCCAGCAGTCTCACTAGCGGGTGGTACAATGAGCAGTTCTTC.

V and J are TRBV7-2 and TRBJ2-1; 10 nucleotides align to TRBD1. The V gene's germline CDR1 is SGHTA and CDR2 FQGNSA. V gave up 5 bases and J gave up 4 bases; unmatched junction bases: 26. The CDR3 is 22 amino acids. CDR3 residues: CASSDGTFWDRGGLRLYNEQFF. The CDR3 coding sequence is TGTGCCAGCAGCGATGGGACCTTTTGGGACAGGGGAGGACTACGCCTATACAATGAGCAGTTCTTC. The whole variable domain, remainder taken from reference TRBV7-2 and TRBJ2-1, is GAGVSQSPSNKVTEKGKDVELRCDPISGHTALYWYRQSLGQGLEFLIYFQGNSAPDKSGLPSDRFSAERTGGSVSTLTIQRTQQEDSAVYLCASSDGTFWDRGGLRLYNEQFFGPGTRLTVL.

A word on this clonotype: Germline is not matched at one junction end, which may reflect a read error. The V call is TRBV4-3, the J call TRBJ2-3; no clear D. CDR1 is LGHNA and CDR2 is YSLEER in the germline V gene. The CDR3 consists of 15 residues. Written as DNA, the CDR3 is TGCGCCAGCAGCCAAGAAGGCAGTAGCATAGATACGCAGTATTTT. Translated, it gives CASSQEGSSIDTQYF.

In this sample, this clonotype turned up a few times. The genes are TRBV29-1 and TRBJ2-1; TRBD1 agrees at 12 bases. The CDR3 runs to 19 residues. From germline, CDR1 is SQVTM and CDR2 ANQGSEA. The V and J ends lost 5 bases and 0 bases, in that order; junction bases with no gene match: 14. CDR3 DNA: TGCAGCGTTCCGTCCGGGGACAGGGGGCTACCGAGCTCCTACAATGAGCAGTTCTTC. Its translation is CSVPSGDRGLPSSYNEQFF.

This clonotype showed up just a few times. V and J are TRBV20-1 and TRBJ2-3; D possibly uses TRBD1 or TRBD2 (6 bases each). V lost 6 bases to trimming and J lost 1 base, with 17 bases between them. The CDR3 consists of 15 residues. Germline CDR1 reads DFQATT; CDR2 reads SNEGSKA (reference sequence). This CDR3 reads CSAYVGGGGTDTQYF. CDR3 DNA sequence: TGCAGTGCATACGTCGGAGGGGGAGGCACAGATACGCAGTATTTT.

The table lists this clonotype with many counts. V is TRBV12-3 or TRBV12-4 and J is TRBJ2-5; D is perhaps TRBD1 (6 bases). CDR3 length equals 13 residues. Trimming stripped 4 bases from V and 5 bases from J, with 11 bases between. The CDR3: CASSWYRAETQYF. Written as DNA, the CDR3 is TGTGCCAGCAGTTGGTACAGGGCGGAGACCCAGTACTTC.

The rearrangement uses TRBV6-1 and TRBJ2-7, with 10 bases matching TRBD2. V was pared by 6 bases and J by 2 bases, with 7 bases of the junction left unmatched. From germline, CDR1 is MNHNS and CDR2 SASEGT. CDR3 length: 15 amino acids. The CDR3 region has the DNA TGTGCCAGCAGAGAACTAGCGGGGCATCCCTACGAGCAGTACTTC. Protein sequence: CASRELAGHPYEQYF.

This clonotype has only a few counts. The chain employs TRBV27 and TRBJ2-7; 11 bases are shared with TRBD1. V lost 4 bases, J lost 10 bases, and 9 bases stayed unmatched. The V gene's germline CDR1 is MNHEY and CDR2 SMNVEV (reference sequence). The CDR3 contains 14 residues. In nucleotides, the CDR3 is TGTGCCAGCAGTTCCGGGACAGGGGGTACCGTACAGTACTTC. Translation gives CASSSGTGGTVQYF.

The chain combines TRBV6-1 with TRBJ2-1, with TRBD2 identical over 7 bases. The CDR3 is 17 residues long. From germline, CDR1 is MNHNS and CDR2 SASEGT. After removal of 6 bases from V and 4 bases from J, the junction contained 15 bases not matched to a gene. The CDR3 coding sequence is TGTGCCAGCAGAACTTCTACCAAGCGGGACGGATACAATGAGCAGTTCTTC. As protein: CASRTSTKRDGYNEQFF.

CDR3 sequence reads: CASSLRQASYNEQFF. The CDR3, as DNA: TGCGCCAGCAGCTTGAGGCAGGCGTCCTACAATGAGCAGTTCTTC. The V call is TRBV5-1, the J call TRBJ2-1; no firm D call. This CDR3 contains 15 residues. V shed 1 base and J shed 1 base, with 9 bases lying between them. CDR1 SGHRS and CDR2 YFSETQ come from the germline V gene.

This clonotype turned up a few times. This sequence joins TRBV18 and TRBJ2-1; 8 bases fit TRBD1. The CDR3 consists of 13 residues. Germline CDR1 and CDR2: KGHSH and LQKENI. Germline trimming cut 5 bases from V and 8 bases from J; bases unmatched to any gene: 5. The CDR3 bases are TGTGCCAGCTCAACGGACAGGGCGGATGAGCAGTTCTTC. Residues: CASSTDRADEQFF.

This clonotype has only a few counts. V is TRBV5-1 and J is TRBJ1-1; D not certain. The V and J ends lost 4 bases and 0 bases respectively, with 7 bases between them. Germline V gene sequence: CDR1 SGHRS, CDR2 YFSETQ. The length of the CDR3 is 13 residues. The CDR3 sequence is CASSQTVNTEAFF. The CDR3, as DNA: TGCGCCAGCAGCCAGACTGTGAACACTGAAGCTTTCTTT.

This clonotype occurred a few times. This chain joins TRBV20-1 and TRBJ2-3; unclear D gene. CDR1 is DFQATT, CDR2 SNEGSKA, per germline (reference sequence). The CDR3 has 12 residues. V lost 5 bases, J lost 2 bases, and 8 bases lay in between. Here the CDR3 DNA reads TGCAGTGCTGCCCAGCTCACAGATACGCAGTATTTT. Protein: CSAAQLTDTQYF.

This rearrangement joins TRBV11-2 to TRBJ2-7, with D perhaps matching TRBD1 or TRBD2 (5 bases each). The CDR3 spans 15 residues. CDR1 SGHAT and CDR2 FQNNGV come from the germline V gene. Trimming pared 1 base from V and 3 bases from J, leaving 13 bases between. CDR3 nucleotide sequence: TGTGCCAGCAGCTTAGCTCTGGGACCATTCTACGAGCAGTACTTC. It is translated as CASSLALGPFYEQYF.

The chain recombines TRBV18 with TRBJ2-7; D remains unclear. V dropped 1 base and J dropped 11 bases, with 24 bases sitting between them. Germline values: CDR1 KGHSH, CDR2 LQKENI. The CDR3 loop spans 16 amino acids. Written as DNA, the CDR3 is TGTGCCAGCTCACCACTCAGCGAAGCCCCGACGTCGCCCGAGTACTTC. The encoded protein is CASSPLSEAPTSPEYF.

CDR3 region: CATSRDLAGELFF. The CDR3 DNA follows: TGTGCCACCAGCAGAGATTTAGCCGGGGAGCTGTTTTTT. The chain employs TRBV15 and TRBJ2-2; no firm D call. Trimming stripped 0 bases from V and 6 bases from J, with 5 bases between. The CDR3 has 13 residues. Germline V CDR1 and CDR2: LNHNV, YYDKDF (reference sequence). Full variable domain (rest looked up from reference TRBV15 and TRBJ2-2): DAMVIQNPRYQVTQFGKPVTLSCSQTLNHNVMYWYQQKSSQAPKLLFHYYDKDFNNEADTPDNFQSRRPNTSFCFLDIRSPGLGDTAMYLCATSRDLAGELFFGEGSRLTVL.

The V and J genes are TRBV28 and TRBJ1-1, with D tentatively TRBD1 (6 bases). This CDR3 has 20 residues. Trimming removed 5 bases at V and 3 bases at J, with 31 bases between. From germline, CDR1 is MDHEN and CDR2 SYDVKM. The CDR3 loop reads CASSPDTQGRGFRGYTEAFF. The CDR3 DNA reads as TGTGCCAGCAGTCCTGATACCCAGGGGAGGGGATTTCGAGGGTACACTGAAGCTTTCTTT.

This clonotype was observed a few times. V is TRBV7-2 and J is TRBJ2-3, with 7 bases identical to TRBD1. The CDR3 is 17 amino acids. With 5 bases clipped from V and 6 bases from J, the junction kept 17 bases outside the gene matches. Per the germline V gene, CDR1 is SGHTA and CDR2 is FQGNSA. The CDR3: CASSKGLVGGKRDTQYF. The CDR3 coding sequence is TGTGCCAGCAGCAAGGGGCTGGTAGGGGGCAAGAGGGATACGCAGTATTTT. Full variable domain (outside the CDR3, taken from reference TRBV7-2 and TRBJ2-3): GAGVSQSPSNKVTEKGKDVELRCDPISGHTALYWYRQSLGQGLEFLIYFQGNSAPDKSGLPSDRFSAERTGGSVSTLTIQRTQQEDSAVYLCASSKGLVGGKRDTQYFGPGTRLTVL.

The chain employs TRBV24-1 and TRBJ2-7; 7 bases are shared with TRBD2. CDR1 is KGHDR and CDR2 is SFDVKD in the germline V gene. The CDR3 contains 13 residues. The J segment lost 5 bases and the V segment lost 4 bases, leaving 4 bases of the junction unmatched. CDR3 DNA: TGTGCCACCAGTGAACCAGGGAGGGACGAGCAGTACTTC. This sequence encodes CATSEPGRDEQYF.

The chain has TRBV19 and TRBJ1-2, with D possibly matching TRBD1 (5 bases). Germline V gives CDR1 LNHDA, CDR2 SQIVND (reference sequence). The germline V and J ends were trimmed by 1 base and 4 bases, with 16 bases remaining between them. This CDR3 region has 16 residues. The chain's CDR3 is CASSIGPQTVLYGYTF. CDR3 DNA: TGTGCCAGTAGTATAGGACCCCAGACAGTTCTCTATGGCTACACCTTC.

The chain recombines TRBV5-1 with TRBJ2-7, with D perhaps TRBD1 (6 bases). Germline V gene lookup returns CDR1 SGHRS and CDR2 YFSETQ. The V end lost 0 bases, the J end lost 4 bases, and 26 bases lay between the germline ends. CDR3 length: 19 amino acids. The CDR3 DNA reads TGCGCCAGCAGCTTGGGGTGGGGGCGCGGATTCCTTAACCTATACGAGCAGTACTTC. Protein sequence: CASSLGWGRGFLNLYEQYF. Combining the CDR3 with reference TRBV5-1 and TRBJ2-7 gives the whole variable domain KAGVTQTPRYLIKTRGQQVTLSCSPISGHRSVSWYQQTPGQGLQFLFEYFSETQRNKGNFPGRFSGRQFSNSRSEMNVSTLELGDSALYLCASSLGWGRGFLNLYEQYFGPGTRLTVT.

This chain links TRBV7-6 with TRBJ2-3, with TRBD2 matching 12 bases. The CDR3 totals 16 residues. CDR1 and CDR2 (germline): SGHVS, FNYEAQ. V trimming: 5 bases; J trimming: 2 bases; junction bases outside the gene matches: 5. As DNA, the CDR3 is TGTGCCAGCAGCATAACTAGCGGGGGGATCACAGATACGCAGTATTTT. Its translation: CASSITSGGITDTQYF.

This clonotype has just a few counts. J is TRBJ2-7 and V is TRBV11-2; TRBD2 might be the D (6 bases). Trimming pared 5 bases from V and 2 bases from J, leaving 16 bases between. The CDR3 spans 15 residues. Germline V gene sequence: CDR1 SGHAT, CDR2 FQNNGV. The CDR3 sequence: CASSRSGVAAYEQYF. The CDR3 DNA reads as TGTGCCAGCAGCCGATCTGGGGTAGCGGCCTACGAGCAGTACTTC.